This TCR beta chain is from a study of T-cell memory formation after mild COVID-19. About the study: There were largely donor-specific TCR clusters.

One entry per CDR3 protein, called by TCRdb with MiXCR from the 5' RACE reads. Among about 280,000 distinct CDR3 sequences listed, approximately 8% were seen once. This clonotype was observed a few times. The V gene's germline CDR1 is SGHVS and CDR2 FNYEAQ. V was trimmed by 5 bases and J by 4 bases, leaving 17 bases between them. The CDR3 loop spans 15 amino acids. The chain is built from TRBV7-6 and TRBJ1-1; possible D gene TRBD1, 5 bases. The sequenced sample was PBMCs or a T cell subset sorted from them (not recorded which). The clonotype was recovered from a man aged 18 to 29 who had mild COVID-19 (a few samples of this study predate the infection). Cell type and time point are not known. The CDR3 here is CASSPTGPWGTEAFF. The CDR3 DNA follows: TGTGCCAGCAGCCCTACGGGACCGTGGGGCACTGAAGCTTTCTTT.